This TCR beta chain came from a study of T-cell memory formation after mild COVID-19. Study-level findings and limits: Mainly CM and EM harbored the contracting CD4+ clones; mainly EMRA harbored the CD8+ ones.

Germline V gene data show CDR1 as LGHDT and CDR2 as YNNKEL (reference sequence). The V and J ends lost 4 bases and 8 bases, in that order; junction bases with no gene match: 8. The CDR3 spans 15 residues. 5'RACE with constant-segment primers yielded barcoded, UMI-tagged TCR alpha and TCR beta cDNA libraries. TCRdb itself ran the 5' RACE reads through MiXCR, one entry per CDR3 protein. The sample contains a few hundred thousand distinct CDR3 sequences, less than 25% of which appear only once. Only a few counts were recorded for this clonotype. Its cognate antigen is unknown. The V gene is TRBV3-1, the J gene TRBJ2-1; TRBD1 matches at 10 bases. This receptor was taken from an adult woman who had mild COVID-19 (a few samples of this study predate the infection). Cell type and time point are not known. Sequencing was performed on PBMCs or a T cell subset sorted from them (not recorded which). As DNA, the CDR3 is TGTGCCAGCAGCCCGGGACAGGGGCCTTCGGATGAGCAGTTCTTC. Protein product: CASSPGQGPSDEQFF.